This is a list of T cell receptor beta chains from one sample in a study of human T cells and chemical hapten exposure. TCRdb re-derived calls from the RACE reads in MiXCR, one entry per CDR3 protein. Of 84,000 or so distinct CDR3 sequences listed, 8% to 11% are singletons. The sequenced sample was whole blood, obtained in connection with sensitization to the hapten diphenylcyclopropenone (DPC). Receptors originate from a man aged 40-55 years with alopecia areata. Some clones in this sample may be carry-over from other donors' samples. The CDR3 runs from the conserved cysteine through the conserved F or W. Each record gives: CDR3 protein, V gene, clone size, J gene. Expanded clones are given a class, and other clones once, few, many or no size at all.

CASSLLGGRETQYF,TRBV6-5,.,TRBJ2-5
CASSQDTSIYEKLFF,TRBV4-3,many,TRBJ1-4
CASSQRTAFNSLYNEQFF,TRBV7-6,.,TRBJ2-1
CSVVGQAIQETQYF,TRBV29-1,few,TRBJ2-5
CSASRQTLLDTQYF,TRBV20-1,few,TRBJ2-3
CASSSTSGSAGELFF,TRBV7-6,many,TRBJ2-2
CASSLGPGPDTDTQYF,TRBV12-3/TRBV12-4,.,TRBJ2-3
CASSPGGTGGANTEAFF,TRBV11-2,few,TRBJ1-1
CASSYSAQGLSTDTQYF,TRBV6-5,.,TRBJ2-3
CSATGDKETQYF,TRBV20-1,few,TRBJ2-5
CSARTATPQYF,TRBV20-1,.,TRBJ2-3
CASSLLQEDYGYTF,TRBV14,.,TRBJ1-2
CASSDILAGGYNEQFF,TRBV6-1,.,TRBJ2-1
CASSLAVGNGELFF,TRBV11-2,many,TRBJ2-2
CASRATGTTTDTQYF,TRBV12-3/TRBV12-4,.,TRBJ2-3
CASSFGLAGHETQYF,TRBV7-2,.,TRBJ2-5
CASSQRDATDTQYF,TRBV3-1,few,TRBJ2-3
CASSPGPSGELFF,TRBV18,.,TRBJ2-2
CASSPLSGRKETQYF,TRBV28,few,TRBJ2-5
CATPASTGELFF,TRBV19,few,TRBJ2-2
CSASRQGNTEAFF,TRBV20-1,few,TRBJ1-1
CASSRQGPIGEKLFF,TRBV12-3/TRBV12-4,many,TRBJ1-4
CASSLKGSYEQYF,TRBV5-4,.,TRBJ2-7
CAISEPLKAGGSTDTQYF,TRBV10-3,once,TRBJ2-3
CASSPGQGGDGYTF,TRBV6-5,.,TRBJ1-2
CASSYNGLAAFLDTQYF,TRBV6-2/TRBV6-3,few,TRBJ2-3
CASSLNRGLEKLFF,TRBV12-3/TRBV12-4,few,TRBJ1-4
CASSLAGTGGVNEQFF,TRBV7-2,.,TRBJ2-1
CASSFHRGRTYEQYF,TRBV6-2/TRBV6-3,.,TRBJ2-7
CASSLVAGARGEQFF,TRBV27,.,TRBJ2-1
CASSVGAAGTAEAFF,TRBV12-3/TRBV12-4,few,TRBJ1-1
CASTWPGPSGELFF,TRBV11-2,few,TRBJ2-2
CASSFDRGETQYF,TRBV7-9,.,TRBJ2-5
CSVGYPERSYEQYF,TRBV29-1,.,TRBJ2-7
CASSEGPNTEAFF,TRBV11-2,.,TRBJ1-1
CASSFLAPLLGGELFF,TRBV5-1,few,TRBJ2-2
CASSPPGRERHEQYF,TRBV7-9,.,TRBJ2-7
CASSLPRASTDTQYF,TRBV11-2,.,TRBJ2-3
CASSFGTVRSGANVLTF,TRBV28,.,TRBJ2-6
CASSLSPGLADYEQYF,TRBV7-8,.,TRBJ2-7
CASSPQVRTGAYEQYF,TRBV18,few,TRBJ2-7
CASSNYRGHEQYF,TRBV6-5,.,TRBJ2-7
CASSPSPAGRKYGYTF,TRBV19,.,TRBJ1-2
CASSPSTLSGTGPDTQYF,TRBV7-2,.,TRBJ2-3
CASNPAGTGGYEQYF,TRBV28,few,TRBJ2-7
CASSYSDGPVATYEQYF,TRBV6-2/TRBV6-3,.,TRBJ2-7
CASSSDRDYTEAFF,TRBV6-2/TRBV6-3,.,TRBJ1-1
CASSLRHSSNQPQHF,TRBV28,.,TRBJ1-5
CASSLDREESPLHF,TRBV5-4,few,TRBJ1-6
CASSLPSGRKWGKNIQYF,TRBV27,.,TRBJ2-4
CASSLGPGLADNEQFF,TRBV11-2,.,TRBJ2-1
CASSTSSGRNEQFF,TRBV5-1,.,TRBJ2-1
CASSLRGQYTDTQYF,TRBV7-2,.,TRBJ2-3
CASSHLVIDYGYTF,TRBV14,many,TRBJ1-2
CASSLGSSGYGYTF,TRBV13,few,TRBJ1-2
CASSLSGDGQPQHF,TRBV12-3/TRBV12-4,.,TRBJ1-5